The clone carrying this T cell receptor beta chain has just a few counts. The antigen is undetermined. CDR3 length: 16 residues. The trim removed 2 bases at V and 3 bases at J, leaving 7 bases unmatched. Germline CDR1 reads SGHDT; CDR2 reads YYEEEE. This specimen comes from a study of T cell repertoires in cytomegalovirus infection. Using its own MiXCR run on the reads, TCRdb lists one record per CDR3 protein. The sample lists a few hundred thousand distinct CDR3 sequences; approximately 22% were seen once. The chain links TRBV5-6 to TRBJ2-2; 7 nucleotides align to TRBD2. The sequencing here drew on cultured PBMCs, taken from culture after CMV antigen stimulation. The clonotype was recovered from a human donor in good health (CMV status not recorded). Some clones in this sample may be carry-over from other donors' samples. This CDR3 reads CASSLMASGYTGELFF. Written as DNA, the CDR3 is TGTGCCAGCAGCTTAATGGCTAGCGGTTACACCGGGGAGCTGTTTTTT.